The T cell receptor beta chain described here comes from a study of T-cell reconstitution after alpha-beta-depleted transplantation in children. Whole-study results and caveats: T-cell numbers and diversity one year post-transplant derived largely from freshly generated T cells. The origin of high day-60 TCRbeta diversity in some patients lay in surviving recipient T cells and thymic progenitors. Reportedly, only several hundred clones from non-depleted graft cells drove alpha-beta T-cell counts at about two months.

TCRbeta library construction was performed incorporating unique molecular identifiers. MiXCR, applied by TCRdb to the PCR reads, yields one record per CDR3 protein. The sample lists around 490,000 distinct CDR3 sequences; about an eighth were seen once. This clonotype was seen more than once but under ten times. The antigen is not known. Germline assignment: CDR1 MDHEN and CDR2 SYDVKM. The CDR3 length is 16 residues. Unmatched junction bases numbered 14, after V lost 6 bases and J lost 7 bases. The sample in question was PBMCs, mostly from graft donor cells, obtained 180 days after TCRalphabeta/CD19-depleted stem cell transplant. This chain connects TRBV28 to TRBJ2-2; 7 nucleotides match TRBD2. The source of this sequence is a female patient between 2 and 10 years old who had a stem cell transplant for aplastic anemia, so the T cells may come from the graft donor. CDR3 region: CASSYTWEGLHGELFF. The CDR3 nucleotides read TGTGCCAGCAGCTATACATGGGAGGGCCTCCACGGGGAGCTGTTTTTT. The full variable domain, its missing parts supplied by reference TRBV28 and TRBJ2-2, is DVKVTQSSRYLVKRTGEKVFLECVQDMDHENMFWYRQDPGLGLRLIYFSYDVKMKEKGDIPEGYSVSREKKERFSLILESASTNQTSMYLCASSYTWEGLHGELFFGEGSRLTVL.